The 14 T cell receptor beta chains listed next were all sequenced from one sample in a study of glioma-infiltrating T cells after dendritic cell vaccination listed by TCRdb under 2016. Receptor libraries were prepared by the immunoSEQ multiplex PCR assay. Drawn from immuneACCESS, this table holds only the in-frame rearrangements with V and J called that TCRdb kept. Clones are partly lost; checked studies trace under half to an unresolved V gene and leave the rest unexplained. In all, the sample holds 80,000 to 95,000 clones, and 85% of those were seen once. The ten largest make up over 6.5% of the sample. Read against the paper, the sample's time point label means: after dendritic cell vaccination, including at tumor progression/relapse. The source was blood, collected after dendritic cell vaccination. The receptor source for this set is a human donor with glioblastoma.

The J gene is TRBJ2-5, the V gene TRBV15; 14 bases fit TRBD2. Germline V gene sequence: CDR1 LNHNV, CDR2 YYDKDF (reference sequence). V lost 1 base to trimming and J lost 5 bases; unmatched junction nucleotides: 6. The CDR3 is made up of 17 amino acids. This CDR3 is CATSRGTSGGFWETQYF. In DNA, the CDR3 is TGTGCCACCAGCAGAGGGACTAGCGGGGGGTTTTGGGAGACCCAGTACTTC.

The table lists this clone with a count of one. This rearrangement joins TRBV5-1 to TRBJ2-7; TRBD2 matches at 10 bases. After removal of 0 bases from V and 4 bases from J, the junction contained 10 bases not matched to a gene. Germline CDR1 is SGHRS and CDR2 is YFSETQ. CDR3 size: 17 residues. CDR3 nucleotides: TGCGCCAGCAGCTTGGCAAGTTCTAGCGGGAGTAGGTACGAGCAGTACTTC. Its translation is CASSLASSSGSRYEQYF.

CDR3 amino acids: CASSRPQGAMDTQYF. DNA for the CDR3: TGTGCCAGCAGCCGACCACAGGGGGCTATGGATACGCAGTATTTT. This chain uses TRBV7-9 with TRBJ2-3; 9 positions match TRBD1. V lost 5 bases to trimming and J lost 6 bases; unmatched junction nucleotides: 9. The CDR3 covers 15 residues. The V gene's germline CDR1 is SEHNR and CDR2 FQNEAQ (reference sequence).

This clone showed up just once. The chain recombines TRBV6-6 with TRBJ1-6; perhaps TRBD1 as D (6 bases). Germline loops: CDR1 MNHNY, CDR2 SVGAGI (reference sequence). Deletions cut 5 bases from V and 8 bases from J, with 16 bases between. The length of the CDR3 is 15 residues. The CDR3 nucleotides read TGTGCCAGCAGTCGCAGGGGAATGGGTGATTCACCCCTCCACTTT. Its translation is CASSRRGMGDSPLHF.

The V call is TRBV11-2, the J call TRBJ1-2; 7 bases line up with TRBD1. Germline assignment: CDR1 SGHAT and CDR2 FQNNGV. The CDR3 extends over 13 amino acids. The junction had 8 bases not matched to a gene; V was cut back by 5 bases and J by 8 bases. The CDR3 coding sequence is TGTGCCAGCAGCCCAGGGGGTTATGGAGGCTACACCTTC. It translates to CASSPGGYGGYTF.

V usage is TRBV5-4 and J usage is TRBJ2-3; 8 bases map to TRBD2. V shed 5 bases and J 6 bases; nucleotides not matched to a gene: 14. The CDR3 is 16 residues long. CDR1 is SGHNT and CDR2 is YYREEE in the germline V gene (reference sequence). This CDR3 is CASSGGSGGPSDTQYF. In nucleotides, the CDR3 is TGTGCCAGCAGTGGGGGGTCGGGAGGGCCCTCGGATACGCAGTATTTT.

This chain connects TRBV27 to TRBJ2-5; 7 bases line up with TRBD1. The J call may be wrong; the DNA end is better matched by TRBJ2-7. This CDR3 is 14 amino acids long. CDR1 and CDR2 from the germline V gene are MNHEY and SMNVEV (reference sequence). The CDR3 reads CASSLRQGNYEQYF. The CDR3 coding sequence is TGTGCCAGCAGTTTAAGACAGGGAAACTACGAGCAGTACTTC.

This chain connects TRBV19 to TRBJ1-2, with TRBD1 identical over 8 bases. CDR1 and CDR2 from the germline V gene are LNHDA and SQIVND (reference sequence). Unmatched junction bases numbered 4, after V lost 1 base and J lost 6 bases. The CDR3 spans 14 residues. CDR3 nucleotides: TGTGCCAGTAGTATAGGGACAGGGTTCGATGGCTACACCTTC. This codes for CASSIGTGFDGYTF.

The V call is TRBV2, the J call TRBJ1-6; 8 bases agree with TRBD1. The CDR3 is 14 amino acids. The trim removed 4 bases at V and 8 bases at J, leaving 4 bases unmatched. Germline V lookup: CDR1 SNHLY, CDR2 FYNNEI. CDR3 sequence reads: CASSAIQGDSPLHF. CDR3 nucleotide sequence: TGTGCCAGCAGTGCCATACAGGGGGATTCACCCCTCCACTTT.

In its sample, this clone was seen a few times. J is TRBJ1-3 and V is TRBV5-1, with D uncertain. The germline V gene has CDR1 SGHRS and CDR2 YFSETQ. V was cut by 0 bases and J by 0 bases, with 13 bases left in between. The CDR3 consists of 17 residues. The CDR3 sequence is CASSLAASQVSGNTIYF. As DNA, the CDR3 is TGCGCCAGCAGCTTGGCCGCTTCGCAGGTCTCTGGAAACACCATATATTTT.

This clone was seen more than once but under ten times. The J gene is TRBJ1-2, the V gene TRBV6-5; D remains unclear. V lost 3 bases and J lost 5, with 13 bases in between. The CDR3 length is 14 residues. The germline V gene encodes CDR1 MNHEY and CDR2 SVGAGI. DNA of the CDR3: TGTGCCAGCAGTTATGACGGATGGGCTTATGGCTACACCTTC. Its protein is CASSYDGWAYGYTF.

The chain uses TRBV30 and TRBJ2-7, with TRBD2 matching 13 bases. The CDR3 runs to 15 residues. Per the germline V gene, CDR1 is GTSNPN and CDR2 is SVGIG (reference sequence). V trimming: 3 bases; J trimming: 2 bases; junction bases outside the gene matches: 4. The CDR3 coding sequence is TGTGCCTGGAGGCCAGGACTAGCGGGAGCCTACGAGCAGTACTTC. It encodes CAWRPGLAGAYEQYF.

The rearrangement uses TRBV28 and TRBJ2-7; TRBD2 aligns across 10 bases. CDR1 MDHEN and CDR2 SYDVKM come from the germline V gene. The CDR3 is 18 amino acids. V lost 7 bases and J lost 0; bases outside the gene matches: 15. The CDR3 loop is CASTDSGLAGVSSYEQYF. CDR3 coding DNA: TGTGCCAGCACCGACTCCGGCCTAGCGGGGGTCTCCTCCTACGAGCAGTACTTC.

The chain uses TRBV9 and TRBJ2-5, with D maybe TRBD2 (6 bases). This CDR3 contains 16 residues. From germline, CDR1 is SGDLS and CDR2 YYNGEE. Trimming pared 7 bases from V and 0 bases from J, leaving 19 bases between. The CDR3 region has the DNA TGTGCCAGCTCTTTAGGGCAGGGACTCTACCAAGAGACCCAGTACTTC. The encoded protein is CASSLGQGLYQETQYF. Filled out from reference TRBV9 and TRBJ2-5, the complete variable domain reads DSGVTQTPKHLITATGQRVTLRCSPRSGDLSVYWYQQSLDQGLQFLIQYYNGEERAKGNILERFSAQQFPDLHSELNLSSLELGDSALYFCASSLGQGLYQETQYFGPGTRLLVL.